Described below is a single TCR beta chain sequence and its context. Its matching antigen is unknown. This sample is drawn from a study of T cell repertoires in cytomegalovirus infection. Whole-study context: Recently identified HLA-C-restricted and well-studied HLA-B-restricted CMV epitopes were used. Public TCR beta signature analysis indicated the presence of both CMV infection and matching HLA type.

Using its own MiXCR run on the reads, TCRdb lists one record per CDR3 protein. Of roughly 570,000 distinct CDR3 sequences listed, 35% to 50% are singletons. Findings of the study overall: In two of eight donors, the top clonotype was HLA-C-restricted CMV-specific.

The sequence came from a human donor in good health (CMV status not recorded). Some clones in this sample may be carry-over from other donors' samples. Sequenced material: cultured PBMCs, taken from culture after CMV antigen stimulation.

The CDR3 is CASSQDQSRQFF. The CDR3 DNA is TGTGCCAGCAGCCAAGATCAATCAAGGCAGTTCTTC. This chain joins TRBV14 and TRBJ2-1; unclear D gene. CDR1 is SGHDN and CDR2 is FVKESK in the germline V gene. The length of the CDR3 is 12 residues. Trimming left V 0 bases short and J 12 bases short, with 9 bases between.